Included here is one T cell receptor beta chain sequence, with context. Its antigen specificity is not known. Base qualities are not recorded, but no much larger clone differs from it by a single base. V is pruned by 6 bases and J by 2 bases, leaving 4 bases of the junction without a gene match. The germline V gene yields MNHEY for CDR1 and SVGEGT for CDR2. The CDR3 holds 14 amino acids from the cysteine to the phenylalanine. Only CDR3 DNA remains: 42 bases, in frame from the first base. The sample comes from a study of blood T cell repertoires in COVID-19 (dated by TCRdb to 2020 to 2022). The study in broad terms: Collaborator samples came from the United States, Italy and Spain and covered acute and convalescent phases of COVID-19. The prospective study material was composed of cDNA or gDNA derived from T cells, B-cell-depleted T cells, or PBMCs. Deeply sampled blood TCRbeta repertoires from subjects exposed to, actively infected with, or recovered from COVID-19 were included in the dataset. The repertoires were made available in a free public database intended to serve as a resource for research on the immune response to SARS-CoV-2. The samples were drawn from the first 160 participants of the ongoing ImmuneRACE study and from over a thousand subjects provided by 6 global collaborators. Nearly every sample came with metadata listing a de-identified subject ID, COVID-19 status, age in years and sex. Where available, HLA class I and class II types were taken from metadata supplied by the sample provider and were not determined by assay-based typing.

The full study reports these points: How much clinical and demographic metadata was included differed by source and by participant, and the metadata was provided uncurated.

Participants in the prospective study were aged 18 to 89 years, lived in about two dozen United States geographic areas, and enrolled through a virtual design. In the prospective study, participants were assigned to cohorts based on the clinical history participants reported in a screening survey and a study questionnaire. Exposed participants had been in contact, within 2 weeks of entering the study, with a person who had a PCR-confirmed or clinician-diagnosed case of COVID-19. In the prospective study, mobile phlebotomists collected whole blood, serum and a nasopharyngeal or oropharyngeal swab from each participant. Additional blood draws and questionnaires over a 2-month period could optionally be provided by prospective study participants. Prospective study blood samples were shipped either frozen or at room temperature before DNA extraction. The immunoSEQ Assay, a bias-controlled multiplex PCR, was used to amplify TCRbeta CDR3 regions from genomic DNA. In the source study's methods: Within the assay, amplification of reference gene primers was used to estimate how many nucleated cells each sample contained. To quantify the absolute abundance of each unique TCRbeta CDR3 rearrangement, sequence reads were collapsed and filtered. For each sample, productive Simpson clonality was calculated as the square root of Simpson's diversity index across productive rearrangements. The table comes from immuneACCESS by way of TCRdb, which keeps in-frame sequences with V and J called. Part of the clones is missing from these tables; in studies checked, under half for an unresolved V gene and the rest for unknown reasons. That table supplies the V and J calls and clone size; D and trimming were determined from the DNA. The sample table contains approximately 150,000 clones; only one count was recorded for over 80% of them. Around 5% of the sample rests with the top ten.

The origin of this receptor is a man between 70 and 80 years old who had been exposed to COVID-19. The sequence links TRBV6-2 or TRBV6-3 to TRBJ1-2, with TRBD1 identical over 9 junction bases. Sequences were obtained from PBMCs or T cells enriched from blood (not recorded which). For the CDR3, the sequence is CASSGTGRNYGYTF. The nucleotides read TGTGCCAGCAGCGGGACAGGGAGAAACTATGGCTACACCTTC.